These 8 T cell receptor beta chains were all obtained from the same sample, sequenced in a study of T cells after yellow fever vaccination. TCRdb recomputed calls from the 5' RACE reads with MiXCR, one row per CDR3 protein. The data contain nearly 550,000 distinct CDR3 sequences, roughly a fifth of them singletons. Here the sequenced sample was PBMCs, taken 15 days after the yellow fever booster vaccination. The source of these receptors is a man aged 30-40 years who received the YFV17D yellow fever vaccine.

This clonotype was counted only a few times. The chain uses TRBV2 and TRBJ2-5; D gene uncertain. V was clipped by 7 bases and J by 2 bases, with 11 bases between them. The V gene's germline CDR1 is SNHLY and CDR2 FYNNEI. The length of the CDR3 is 13 residues. In DNA form, the CDR3 reads TGTGCCAGCAAGATAATACAGCAAGAGACCCAGTACTTC. This encodes CASKIIQQETQYF.

This clonotype appeared a few times. This sequence joins TRBV24-1 and TRBJ2-1, with 12 bases identical to TRBD2. There are 17 residues in the CDR3. Germline-derived CDR1 and CDR2 are KGHDR and SFDVKD. Trimming at V came to 3 bases and at J to 2 bases, leaving 4 bases not matched to a gene. The CDR3 sequence is CATSDPTSGSAYNEQFF. The CDR3 DNA reads as TGTGCCACCAGTGATCCGACTAGCGGGAGTGCCTACAATGAGCAGTTCTTC.

This sequence joins TRBV20-1 and TRBJ2-5; D is perhaps TRBD2 (5 bases). CDR1 DFQATT and CDR2 SNEGSKA come from the germline V gene (reference sequence). CDR3 size: 16 residues. Deletions cut 3 bases from V and 5 bases from J, with 22 bases between. Written as DNA, the CDR3 is TGCAGTGCTAGTGAACCAAGTAGGGCCAGAGGGGAGACCCAGTACTTC. Amino acids: CSASEPSRARGETQYF.

This clonotype was seen more than once but under ten times. V usage is TRBV11-2 and J usage is TRBJ2-1; D may be TRBD2 (5 bases). CDR1 SGHAT and CDR2 FQNNGV come from the germline V gene. The V end lost 2 bases, the J end lost 7 bases, and 9 bases lay between the germline ends. The CDR3 spans 13 residues. The CDR3 reads CASSLFQRNEQFF. The CDR3 bases are TGTGCCAGCAGCTTATTCCAGCGGAATGAGCAGTTCTTC.

V is TRBV29-1 and J is TRBJ2-7; no firm D call. The CDR3 totals 11 residues. Germline assignment: CDR1 SQVTM and CDR2 ANQGSEA. The V gene lost 2 bases and the J gene lost 6 bases, with 8 bases spanning the gap. The CDR3 DNA reads TGCAGCGTTGAAAAGTTCGGCGAGCAGTACTTC. It codes for CSVEKFGEQYF.

This clonotype has only a few counts. The gene calls are TRBV6-2 or TRBV6-3 and TRBJ2-5, with 10 bases that match TRBD2. The junction had 1 base not matched to a gene; V was cut back by 2 bases and J by 1 base. Germline V gene lookup returns CDR1 MNHEY and CDR2 SVGEGT. This CDR3 comprises 15 residues. CDR3 sequence (DNA): TGTGCCAGCAGTTACCAGCGGGAGGGCCAAGAGACCCAGTACTTC. It encodes CASSYQREGQETQYF.

This clonotype was observed many times. The rearrangement uses TRBV7-2 and TRBJ2-5, with D tentatively TRBD1 or TRBD2 (5 bases each). The germline V and J ends were trimmed by 2 bases and 4 bases, with 20 bases remaining between them. The CDR3 sequence is 17 residues long. CDR1 is SGHTA, CDR2 FQGNSA, per germline. The CDR3: CASSLRGPIRGAETQYF. As DNA, the CDR3 is TGTGCCAGCAGCTTAAGGGGACCAATTCGAGGCGCAGAGACCCAGTACTTC.

This clonotype was picked up a small number of times. The chain recombines TRBV7-9 with TRBJ2-3; D gene ambiguous. The CDR3 extends over 14 amino acids. CDR1 and CDR2 from the germline V gene are SEHNR and FQNEAQ (reference sequence). The V end was cut by 4 bases, the J end by 0 bases, with 8 bases between. The CDR3 reads CASSSLSSTDTQYF. In DNA form, the CDR3 reads TGTGCCAGCAGCTCCCTTAGTAGCACAGATACGCAGTATTTT.